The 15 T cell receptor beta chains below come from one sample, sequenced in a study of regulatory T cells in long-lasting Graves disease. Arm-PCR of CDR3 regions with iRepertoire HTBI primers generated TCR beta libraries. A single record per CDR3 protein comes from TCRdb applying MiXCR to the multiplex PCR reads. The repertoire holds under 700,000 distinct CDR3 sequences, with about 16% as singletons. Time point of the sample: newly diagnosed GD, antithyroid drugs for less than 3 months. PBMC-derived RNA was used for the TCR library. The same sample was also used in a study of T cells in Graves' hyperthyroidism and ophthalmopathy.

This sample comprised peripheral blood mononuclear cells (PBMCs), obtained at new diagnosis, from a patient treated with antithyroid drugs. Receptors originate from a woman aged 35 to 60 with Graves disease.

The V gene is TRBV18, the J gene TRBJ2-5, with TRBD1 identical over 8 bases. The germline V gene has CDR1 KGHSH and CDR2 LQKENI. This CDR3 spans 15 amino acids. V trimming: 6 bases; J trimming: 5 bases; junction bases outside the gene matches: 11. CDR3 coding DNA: TGTGCCAGCTCCCATGGGGACAGGTTGGAGGAGACCCAGTACTTC. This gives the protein CASSHGDRLEETQYF. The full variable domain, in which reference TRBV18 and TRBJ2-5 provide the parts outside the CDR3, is NAGVMQNPRHLVRRRGQEARLRCSPMKGHSHVYWYRQLPEEGLKFMVYLQKENIIDESGMPKERFSAEFPKEGPSILRIQQVVRGDSAAYFCASSHGDRLEETQYFGPGTRLLVL.

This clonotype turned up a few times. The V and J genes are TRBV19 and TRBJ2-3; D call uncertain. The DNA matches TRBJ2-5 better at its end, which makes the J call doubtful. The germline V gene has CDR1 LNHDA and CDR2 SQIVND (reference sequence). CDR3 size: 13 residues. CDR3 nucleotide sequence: TGTGCCAGTAGTAATACAGTGTTGGAGACCCAGTACTTC. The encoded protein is CASSNTVLETQYF.

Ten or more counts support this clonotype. Here the CDR3 reads CSASGLAEVETQYF. The CDR3 DNA is TGCAGTGCTAGTGGCCTAGCGGAGGTAGAGACCCAGTACTTC. The J gene is TRBJ2-5, the V gene TRBV20-1, with 7 bases aligning to TRBD2. The CDR3 loop spans 14 amino acids. Germline CDR1 is DFQATT and CDR2 is SNEGSKA (reference sequence). J was trimmed by 4 bases and V by 3 bases; bases with no gene match: 8.

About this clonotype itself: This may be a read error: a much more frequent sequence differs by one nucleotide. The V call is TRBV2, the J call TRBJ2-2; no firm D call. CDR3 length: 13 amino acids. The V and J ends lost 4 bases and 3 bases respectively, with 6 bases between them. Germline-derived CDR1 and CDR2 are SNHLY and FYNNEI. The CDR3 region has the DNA TGTGCCAGCAGTGTGAAGGACACCGGGGAGCTGTTTTTT. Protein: CASSVKDTGELFF.

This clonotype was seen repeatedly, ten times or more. The CDR3 loop reads CASSSRRGQRYQPQHF. In DNA, the CDR3 is TGTGCCAGCAGTTCTCGAAGGGGACAGAGGTATCAGCCCCAGCATTTT. V usage is TRBV28 and J usage is TRBJ1-5; TRBD1 agrees at 7 bases. The V gene end was trimmed by 4 bases and the J gene end by 5 bases; junction bases not matched to a gene: 11. Germline V gives CDR1 MDHEN, CDR2 SYDVKM. This CDR3 is built from 16 residues. Using reference TRBV28 and TRBJ1-5 for the parts outside the CDR3, the full variable domain is DVKVTQSSRYLVKRTGEKVFLECVQDMDHENMFWYRQDPGLGLRLIYFSYDVKMKEKGDIPEGYSVSREKKERFSLILESASTNQTSMYLCASSSRRGQRYQPQHFGDGTRLSIL.

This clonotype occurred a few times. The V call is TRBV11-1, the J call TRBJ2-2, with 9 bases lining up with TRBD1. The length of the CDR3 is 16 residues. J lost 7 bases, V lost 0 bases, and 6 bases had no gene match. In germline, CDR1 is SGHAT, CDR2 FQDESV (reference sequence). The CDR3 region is CASSLAHRGLSGELFF. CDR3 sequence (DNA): TGTGCCAGCAGCTTAGCGCACAGGGGGCTGAGCGGGGAGCTGTTTTTT.

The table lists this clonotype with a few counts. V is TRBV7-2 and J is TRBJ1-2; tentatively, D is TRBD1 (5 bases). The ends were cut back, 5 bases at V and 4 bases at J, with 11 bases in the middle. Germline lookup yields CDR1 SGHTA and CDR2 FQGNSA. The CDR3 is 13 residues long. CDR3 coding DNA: TGTGCCAGCAGCCTACGGACATCCTATGGCTACACCTTC. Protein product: CASSLRTSYGYTF. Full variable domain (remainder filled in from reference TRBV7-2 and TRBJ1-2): GAGVSQSPSNKVTEKGKDVELRCDPISGHTALYWYRQSLGQGLEFLIYFQGNSAPDKSGLPSDRFSAERTGGSVSTLTIQRTQQEDSAVYLCASSLRTSYGYTFGSGTRLTVV.

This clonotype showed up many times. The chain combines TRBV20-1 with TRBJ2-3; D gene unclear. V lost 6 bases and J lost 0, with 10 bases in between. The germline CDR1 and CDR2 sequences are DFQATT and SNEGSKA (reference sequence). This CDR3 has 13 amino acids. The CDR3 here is CSAWYPSTDTQYF. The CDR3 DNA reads TGCAGTGCCTGGTACCCTAGCACAGATACGCAGTATTTT.

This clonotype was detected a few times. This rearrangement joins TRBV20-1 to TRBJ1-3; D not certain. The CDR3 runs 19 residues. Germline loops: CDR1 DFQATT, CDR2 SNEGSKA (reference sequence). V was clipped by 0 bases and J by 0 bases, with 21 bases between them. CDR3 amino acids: CSARDSRPWLLHSGNTIYF. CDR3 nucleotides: TGCAGTGCTAGAGATTCGAGGCCCTGGCTACTCCACTCTGGAAACACCATATATTTT.

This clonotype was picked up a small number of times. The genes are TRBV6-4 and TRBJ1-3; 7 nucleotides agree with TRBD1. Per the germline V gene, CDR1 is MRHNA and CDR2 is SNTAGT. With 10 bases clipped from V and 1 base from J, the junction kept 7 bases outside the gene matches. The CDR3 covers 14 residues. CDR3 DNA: TGTGCCATACAACAGGGGAATTCTGGAAACACCATATATTTT. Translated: CAIQQGNSGNTIYF.

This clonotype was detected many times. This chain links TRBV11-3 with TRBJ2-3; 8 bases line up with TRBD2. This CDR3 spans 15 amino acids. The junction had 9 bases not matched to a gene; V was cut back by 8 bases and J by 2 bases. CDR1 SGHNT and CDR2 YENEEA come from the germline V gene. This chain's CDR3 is CASSQRGPTTDTQYF. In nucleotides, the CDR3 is TGTGCCAGCTCACAGCGGGGGCCGACCACAGATACGCAGTATTTT.

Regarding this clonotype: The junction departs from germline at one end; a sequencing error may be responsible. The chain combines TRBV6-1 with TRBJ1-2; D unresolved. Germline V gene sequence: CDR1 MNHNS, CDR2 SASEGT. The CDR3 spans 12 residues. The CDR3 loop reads CAGSVQDYGYTF. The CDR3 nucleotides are TGTGCCGGCAGTGTTCAAGACTATGGCTACACCTTC.

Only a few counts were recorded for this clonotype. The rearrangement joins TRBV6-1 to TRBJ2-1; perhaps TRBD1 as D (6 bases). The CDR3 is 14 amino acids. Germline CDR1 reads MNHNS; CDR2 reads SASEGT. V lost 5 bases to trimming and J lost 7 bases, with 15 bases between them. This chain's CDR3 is CASSPGTPLNEQFF. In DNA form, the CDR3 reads TGTGCCAGCAGTCCCGGGACACCGCTAAATGAGCAGTTCTTC.

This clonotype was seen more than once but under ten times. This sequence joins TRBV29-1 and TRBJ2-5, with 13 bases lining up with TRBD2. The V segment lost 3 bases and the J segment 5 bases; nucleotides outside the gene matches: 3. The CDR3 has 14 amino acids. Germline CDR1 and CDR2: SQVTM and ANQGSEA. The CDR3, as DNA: TGCAGCGTTGACTCGGGACTAGCGGGGGAGACCCAGTACTTC. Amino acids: CSVDSGLAGETQYF.

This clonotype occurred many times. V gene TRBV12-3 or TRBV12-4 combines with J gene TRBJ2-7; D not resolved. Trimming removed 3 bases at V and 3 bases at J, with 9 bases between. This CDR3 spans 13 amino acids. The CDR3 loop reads CASSFEQLYEQYF. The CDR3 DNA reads TGTGCCAGCAGTTTTGAACAGCTCTACGAGCAGTACTTC.